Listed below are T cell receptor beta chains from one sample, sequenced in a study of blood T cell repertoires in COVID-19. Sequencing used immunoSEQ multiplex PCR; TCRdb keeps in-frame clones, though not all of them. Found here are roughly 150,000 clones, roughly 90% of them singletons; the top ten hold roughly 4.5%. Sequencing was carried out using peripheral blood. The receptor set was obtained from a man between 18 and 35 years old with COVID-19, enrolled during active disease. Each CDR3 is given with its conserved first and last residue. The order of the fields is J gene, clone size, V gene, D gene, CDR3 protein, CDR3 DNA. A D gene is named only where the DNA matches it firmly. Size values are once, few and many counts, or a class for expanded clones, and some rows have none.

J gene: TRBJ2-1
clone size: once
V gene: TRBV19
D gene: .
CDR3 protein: CASSPRENLPPNNEQFF
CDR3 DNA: TGTGCCAGTAGTCCTCGGGAGAACTTACCACCTAACAATGAGCAGTTCTTC

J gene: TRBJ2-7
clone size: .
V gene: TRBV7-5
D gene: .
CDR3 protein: CARTDRDRGPRFSYEQYF
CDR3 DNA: TGTGCCAGAACCGACCGGGACAGGGGGCCTCGATTCTCCTACGAGCAGTACTTC

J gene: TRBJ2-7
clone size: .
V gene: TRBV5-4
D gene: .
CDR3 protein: CASSLGVGDYEQYF
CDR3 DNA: TGTGCCAGCAGCTTGGGTGTAGGAGACTACGAGCAGTACTTC

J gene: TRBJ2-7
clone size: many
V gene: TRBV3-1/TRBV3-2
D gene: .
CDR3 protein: CASSQDPVAVSYEQYF
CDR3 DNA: TGTGCCAGCAGCCAAGATCCGGTAGCGGTCTCCTACGAGCAGTACTTC

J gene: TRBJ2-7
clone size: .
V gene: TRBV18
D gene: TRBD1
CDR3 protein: CASSPGQGPYEQYF
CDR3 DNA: TGTGCCAGCTCACCGGGACAGGGGCCTTACGAGCAGTACTTC

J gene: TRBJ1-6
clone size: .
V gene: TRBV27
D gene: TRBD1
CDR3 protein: CASSLGRGQGVNNSPLHF
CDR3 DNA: TGTGCCAGCAGTTTAGGGCGAGGACAGGGTGTAAATAATTCACCCCTCCACTTT

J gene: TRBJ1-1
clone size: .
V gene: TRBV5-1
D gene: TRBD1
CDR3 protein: CASSFSGQYTEAFF
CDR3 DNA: TGCGCCAGCAGCTTCTCGGGACAGTACACTGAAGCTTTCTTT

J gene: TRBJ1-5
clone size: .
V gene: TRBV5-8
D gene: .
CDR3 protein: CASSPTDFQTGKRNQPQHF
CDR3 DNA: TGTGCCAGCAGCCCGACCGACTTCCAAACAGGGAAGCGCAATCAGCCCCAGCATTTT

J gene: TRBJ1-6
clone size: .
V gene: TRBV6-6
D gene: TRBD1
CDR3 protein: CASSYSGQANSPLHF
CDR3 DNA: TGTGCCAGCAGTTACTCTGGACAGGCGAATTCACCCCTCCACTTT

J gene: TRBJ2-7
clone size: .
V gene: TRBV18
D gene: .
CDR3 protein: CASSPRDIFSYEQYF
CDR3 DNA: TGTGCCAGCTCACCACGGGACATCTTCAGCTACGAGCAGTACTTC

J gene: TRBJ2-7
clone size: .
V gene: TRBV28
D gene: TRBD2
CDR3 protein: CASSFSFSGSFPYEQYF
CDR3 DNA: TGTGCCAGCAGTTTTTCATTTAGCGGGAGTTTTCCCTACGAGCAGTACTTC

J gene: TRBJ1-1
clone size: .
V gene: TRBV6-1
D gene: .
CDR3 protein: CASSEVWGGLNTEAFF
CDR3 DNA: TGTGCCAGCAGTGAAGTGTGGGGGGGACTGAACACTGAAGCTTTCTTT

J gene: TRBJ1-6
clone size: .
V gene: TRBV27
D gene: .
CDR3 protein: CASKSSYNSPLHF
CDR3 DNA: TGTGCCAGCAAGAGCTCCTATAATTCACCCCTCCACTTT

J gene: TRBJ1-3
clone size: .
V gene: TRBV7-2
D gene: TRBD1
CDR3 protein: CASSLEGQAGNTIYF
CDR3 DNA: TGTGCCAGCAGCTTAGAGGGACAGGCTGGAAACACCATATATTTT

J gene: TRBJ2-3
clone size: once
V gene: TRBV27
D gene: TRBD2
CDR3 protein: CASSSGTYTDTQYF
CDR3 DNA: TGTGCCAGCAGTAGCGGGACTTACACAGATACGCAGTATTTT

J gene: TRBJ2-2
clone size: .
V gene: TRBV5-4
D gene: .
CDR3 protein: CASSPQYTGELFF
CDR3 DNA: TGTGCCAGCAGCCCTCAGTACACCGGGGAGCTGTTTTTT

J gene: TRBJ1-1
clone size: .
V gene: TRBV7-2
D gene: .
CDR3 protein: CASRVWQNTEAFF
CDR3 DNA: TGTGCCAGCAGGGTTTGGCAGAACACTGAAGCTTTCTTT

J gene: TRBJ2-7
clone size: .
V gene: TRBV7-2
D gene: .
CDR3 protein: CASSLESTSVYEQYF
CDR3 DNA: TGTGCCAGCAGCTTAGAATCTACGTCGGTTTACGAGCAGTACTTC

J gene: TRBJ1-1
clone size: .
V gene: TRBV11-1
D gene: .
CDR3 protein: CASSLARRDEAFF
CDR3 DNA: TGTGCCAGCAGCTTAGCGCGCAGGGATGAAGCTTTCTTT

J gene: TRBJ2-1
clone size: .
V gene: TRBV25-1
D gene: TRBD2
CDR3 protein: CASYVPTSWNSYNEQFF
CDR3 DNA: TGTGCCAGCTATGTCCCGACTAGCTGGAACTCCTACAATGAGCAGTTCTTC